This TCR beta chain emerged from a study of T cells in Graves' hyperthyroidism and ophthalmopathy. Study context: Peripheral blood samples were taken at initial diagnosis, prior to any treatment. General study points: Ophthalmopathy was identified by the model a median about 6 months ahead of onset.

RNA transcripts yielded amplified TCR beta CDR3 regions. HTBI primers were employed in a first-round RT-PCR of the TCR CDR3. From the multiplex PCR reads, TCRdb called clonotypes with MiXCR, one entry per CDR3 protein. The sample gives 34,000 or so distinct CDR3 sequences, around 52% of which show up once; around a quarter is in the top ten. With 6 bases removed from V and 8 bases from J, the gap between germline ends came to 15 bases. The CDR3 has 13 residues. Ophthalmopathy patients all had a Clinical Activity Score of at least 3, a NOSPECS grade of at least 4 and disease under 3 months old. Any patient presenting with uncontrolled infection, other autoimmune disease, pregnancy or lactation was left out. This clonotype was counted many times. Its matching antigen is unknown.

What was sequenced was blood. The sequence was obtained from a middle-aged woman with Graves' ophthalmopathy. The chain recombines TRBV12-3 or TRBV12-4 with TRBJ2-3; TRBD1 or TRBD2 may be the D gene (6 bases each). CDR3 region: CASRATGAGTQYF. In nucleotides, the CDR3 is TGTGCCAGCAGGGCGACGGGGGCGGGTACGCAGTATTTT.